A selection of T cell receptor beta chains follows, all from one sample in a study of T-cell reconstitution after alpha-beta-depleted transplantation in children. TCRdb called the PCR reads again in MiXCR, with one record for every CDR3 protein. The data contain 220,000 or so distinct CDR3 sequences, 6.5% to 9% of them singletons. The sequencing used PBMCs, mostly from graft donor cells, collected 180 days after TCRalphabeta/CD19-depleted stem cell transplant. These receptor sequences come from a male patient between 5 and 17 years old who had a stem cell transplant for acute lymphoblastic leukemia, so the T cells may come from the graft donor. CDR3s include the opening cysteine and the closing phenylalanine or tryptophan. The D gene is left open where the match is weak. Size values are once, few and many counts, or a class for expanded clones, and some rows have none.

clone size	D gene	V gene	J gene	CDR3 DNA	CDR3 protein
many	TRBD1	TRBV18	TRBJ2-7	TGTGCCAGCTCACTACCGGGACAGGGAGGTTGGGGAACTTACGAGCAGTACTTC	CASSLPGQGGWGTYEQYF
-	-	TRBV3-1	TRBJ1-6	TGTGCCAGCAGCCAAGGGCAGAGAAATTCACCCCTCCACTTT	CASSQGQRNSPLHF
many	TRBD1	TRBV27	TRBJ1-5	TGTGCCAGCAGCCCCCGGGACAGCTATCAGCCCCAGCATTTT	CASSPRDSYQPQHF
many	-	TRBV20-1	TRBJ2-1	TGCAGTGCTAGACCGGAAGATGTGAATGAGCAGTTCTTC	CSARPEDVNEQFF
few	TRBD1	TRBV6-5	TRBJ2-1	TGTGCCAGCAGTTTTCGTCGACAGGGGGCCTTAAATGAGCAGTTCTTC	CASSFRRQGALNEQFF
many	TRBD2	TRBV7-6	TRBJ2-7	TGTGCCAGCAGCCCCCTGAACCCCCAGACTAGCGGGAGGAACGAGCAGTACTTC	CASSPLNPQTSGRNEQYF
few	-	TRBV5-1	TRBJ2-7	TGCGCCAGCAGCTTGGATCCAGGGGCCACGTACGAGCAGTACTTC	CASSLDPGATYEQYF
many	-	TRBV10-3	TRBJ2-3	TGTGCCATCAGTGATGGAGGGGGCGAGCAGTATTTT	CAISDGGGEQYF
few	TRBD1	TRBV7-2	TRBJ2-3	TGTGCCAGCAGCTTAGAGACAGGGAGCCAGACGCAGTATTTT	CASSLETGSQTQYF
many	TRBD2	TRBV29-1	TRBJ2-1	TGCAGCGTTGACGGGACTAGCGGGGAATACAATGAGCAGTTCTTC	CSVDGTSGEYNEQFF
many	-	TRBV11-2	TRBJ2-1	TGTGCCAGCAGCTCCTCCCCTCCCTCTCAGACTCGGTTCAATGAGCAGTTCTTC	CASSSSPPSQTRFNEQFF
-	TRBD1	TRBV19	TRBJ2-2	TGTGCCAGTAGTTTCTCCGGGACAGGGACCGGGGAGCTGTTTTTT	CASSFSGTGTGELFF
many	TRBD1	TRBV7-2	TRBJ1-3	TGTGCCAGCAGCCCGAGACTGGACAGGAACACCATATATTTT	CASSPRLDRNTIYF
many	-	TRBV5-1	TRBJ2-5	TGCGCCAGCAGCCTCAGCGTGGAAGAGACCCAGTACTTC	CASSLSVEETQYF
many	TRBD2	TRBV20-1	TRBJ2-3	TGCAGTGCTAGAGAGGGACTAGCGGGAGCAACGCAGTATTTT	CSAREGLAGATQYF
many	-	TRBV28	TRBJ2-7	TGTGCCAGCAGTTACCGGGGGCCTAACTCCTACGAGCAGTACTTC	CASSYRGPNSYEQYF
many	-	TRBV5-6	TRBJ2-2	TGTGCCAGCAGCTTGACAACGAACACCGGGGAGCTGTTTTTT	CASSLTTNTGELFF
-	-	TRBV28	TRBJ1-6	TGTGCCAGCAGTTTATTCACGGGGGGCAGGACACCCCTCCACTTT	CASSLFTGGRTPLHF
few	-	TRBV1	TRBJ1-3	TGCACCAGCAGTACTAGGGGATCTGGAAACACCATATATTTT	CTSSTRGSGNTIYF
many	TRBD2	TRBV4-2	TRBJ2-7	TGTGCCAGCAGCCACTCTGGGACTAGCGGTTACGAGCAGTACTTC	CASSHSGTSGYEQYF
many	TRBD1	TRBV6-5	TRBJ1-1	TGTGCCAGCAACCAGGGGGCCCGATACACTGAAGCTTTCTTT	CASNQGARYTEAFF
many	-	TRBV28	TRBJ1-3	TGTGCCAGCCGGGGGGGAAGTAGAAACACCATATATTTT	CASRGGSRNTIYF
many	-	TRBV7-2	TRBJ2-7	TGTGCCAGCAGCTTAAACGGGGGGCAGGACGAGCAGTACTTC	CASSLNGGQDEQYF
many	-	TRBV10-3	TRBJ2-5	TGTGCCATCAGTGGCCGGGACGGAGAGACCCAGTACTTC	CAISGRDGETQYF
many	-	TRBV7-9	TRBJ1-2	TGTGCCAGCAGCTTAGTAGGTGCGGCATATGGCTACACCTTC	CASSLVGAAYGYTF
-	TRBD1	TRBV19	TRBJ2-7	TGTGCCAGTAGTATCCCAGGACAGGCCTACGAGCAGTACTTC	CASSIPGQAYEQYF
many	-	TRBV28	TRBJ1-3	TGTGCCAGCAGTCTTTTCGGGTACGCGAGCTCTGGAAACACCATATATTTT	CASSLFGYASSGNTIYF
many	TRBD1	TRBV28	TRBJ2-7	TGTGCCAGCCTGGACAGGGGAAACGAGCAGTACTTC	CASLDRGNEQYF
many	TRBD2	TRBV7-2	TRBJ2-3	TGTGCCAGCAGCACTAGCGGGAGCACAGATACGCAGTATTTT	CASSTSGSTDTQYF
many	TRBD1	TRBV29-1	TRBJ2-3	TGCAGCGTCCTGGGACAGGGGTTTTATACGCAGTATTTT	CSVLGQGFYTQYF
many	TRBD1	TRBV20-1	TRBJ2-7	TGCAGTGCTGCGACAGGGAGTGTCTACGAGCAGTACTTC	CSAATGSVYEQYF
many	-	TRBV12-3/TRBV12-4	TRBJ2-7	TGTGCCAGCAGTTTGAAGAGGAGCTCCTACGAGCAGTACTTC	CASSLKRSSYEQYF
few	-	TRBV7-6	TRBJ2-4	TGTGCCAGCAGCCTCCACCACTTTCCTCTAGCCAAAAACATTCAGTACTTC	CASSLHHFPLAKNIQYF
many	-	TRBV6-5	TRBJ1-2	TGTGCCAGCAGTGCCCCGCCAGGCCCGAAAACCTTC	CASSAPPGPKTF
many	TRBD2	TRBV7-3	TRBJ2-1	TGTGCCAGCAGCTCCCTCCGGCGGTCCCTAGCGGGAGTTAATGAGCAGTTCTTC	CASSSLRRSLAGVNEQFF
many	-	TRBV7-3	TRBJ1-2	TGTGCCAGCAGCTTAACGGGGAAAGGGGGTTCTTCCTTC	CASSLTGKGGSSF
many	-	TRBV21-1	TRBJ1-5	TGTGCCAGCAGCAGGAACCGGGGGACGGGGAATCAGCCCCAGCATTTT	CASSRNRGTGNQPQHF
many	-	TRBV12-3/TRBV12-4	TRBJ2-7	TGTGCCAGCAGTTCGCACAGCTCTACCTACGAGCAGTACTTC	CASSSHSSTYEQYF
many	-	TRBV7-9	TRBJ1-5	TGTGCCAGCAGCTTGGACAGCGCGAATCAGCCCCAGCATTTT	CASSLDSANQPQHF
-	-	TRBV7-9	TRBJ1-1	TGTGCCAGCAGCTTAGCCCACGACAAGAACACTGAAGCTTTCTTT	CASSLAHDKNTEAFF
many	TRBD1	TRBV7-2	TRBJ1-6	TGTGCCAGCAGCTTAAGGACAGGGGAGAATTCACCCCTCCACTTT	CASSLRTGENSPLHF
many	TRBD1	TRBV6-5	TRBJ1-3	TGTGCCAGCAGGCCGGGACAGACATTATTCACTGGAAACACCATATATTTT	CASRPGQTLFTGNTIYF
many	-	TRBV28	TRBJ1-2	TGTGCCAGCAGTTCACCGTGGGGGCGATACTGGTATGGCTACACCTTC	CASSSPWGRYWYGYTF
many	-	TRBV7-2	TRBJ2-4	TGTGCCAGCAGCTTAGCGGACACCGAAGGGGTATGGGACATTCAGTACTTC	CASSLADTEGVWDIQYF